The 29 T cell receptor beta chains below were found in one sample sequenced in a study of T cells in Graves' hyperthyroidism and ophthalmopathy. Amplification yielded TCR beta CDR3 regions, with RNA transcripts as the source. HTBI primers drove first-round RT-PCR of the TCR CDR3. TCRdb analysed the multiplex PCR reads with MiXCR anew, one entry per CDR3 protein. The table records about 720,000 distinct CDR3 sequences, about a sixth of them present only once. The specimen sequenced was blood. Receptor source: a man between 18 and 29 years old with Graves' hyperthyroidism.

The chain carries TRBV28 and TRBJ2-3; D gene ambiguous. This CDR3 has 14 residues. Germline CDR1 MDHEN, CDR2 SYDVKM. V gave up 6 bases and J gave up 1 base, with 11 bases separating them. The CDR3: CASSILTRTDTQYF. For the CDR3, the DNA is TGTGCCAGCAGCATCTTAACCCGCACAGATACGCAGTATTTT.

This clonotype was seen a handful of times. This rearrangement joins TRBV20-1 to TRBJ2-5; 8 positions agree with TRBD1. V trimming: 6 bases; J trimming: 3 bases; junction bases outside the gene matches: 9. The CDR3 contains 14 residues. The germline V gene encodes CDR1 DFQATT and CDR2 SNEGSKA (reference sequence). As DNA, the CDR3 is TGCAGTGCCGACCGACAGGGGCTAGAAGAGACCCAGTACTTC. It yields the protein CSADRQGLEETQYF.

V is TRBV7-8 and J is TRBJ2-1, with 7 bases matching TRBD2. The CDR3 contains 13 residues. Germline assignment: CDR1 SGHVS and CDR2 FQNEAQ. V trimming: 6 bases; J trimming: 6 bases; junction bases outside the gene matches: 5. The CDR3: CASRESGGNEQFF. CDR3 nucleotide sequence: TGTGCCAGCAGAGAATCGGGGGGCAATGAGCAGTTCTTC.

The V gene is TRBV20-1, the J gene TRBJ1-6, with D perhaps matching TRBD1 (5 bases). Germline V lookup: CDR1 DFQATT, CDR2 SNEGSKA (reference sequence). The CDR3 contains 16 residues. Deletions cut 1 base from V and 4 bases from J, with 14 bases between. For the CDR3, the DNA is TGCAGTGCTAGAGGGGCAGGGATTTTTTATAATTCACCCCTCCACTTT. As protein: CSARGAGIFYNSPLHF.

This clonotype was seen repeatedly, ten times or more. V and J are TRBV19 and TRBJ2-2, with 9 bases identical to TRBD1. The CDR3 is 15 amino acids. The germline V gene encodes CDR1 LNHDA and CDR2 SQIVND (reference sequence). V gave up 6 bases and J gave up 4 bases; unmatched junction bases: 6. The CDR3 reads CASSRGTGFTGELFF. The CDR3, as DNA: TGTGCCAGTAGCCGAGGGACAGGGTTCACCGGGGAGCTGTTTTTT.

This clonotype was seen at least ten times. The chain couples TRBV12-3 or TRBV12-4 to TRBJ2-2; 13 bases line up with TRBD2. The CDR3 is made up of 18 amino acids. J gave up 5 bases and V 5 bases, and 11 bases lay outside the gene matches. CDR3 sequence reads: CASSRRTSGSSGTGELFF. For the CDR3, the DNA is TGTGCCAGCAGTCGAAGGACTAGCGGGAGTAGTGGGACCGGGGAGCTGTTTTTT.

Ten or more counts support this clonotype. The J gene is TRBJ2-7, the V gene TRBV28, with D unresolved. The germline CDR1 and CDR2 sequences are MDHEN and SYDVKM. The V end was cut by 4 bases, the J end by 3 bases, with 7 bases between. The CDR3 is 12 residues long. This chain's CDR3 is CASSYLVYEQYF. Here the CDR3 DNA reads TGTGCCAGCAGTTACCTGGTCTACGAGCAGTACTTC.

This chain uses TRBV20-1 with TRBJ2-7; maybe TRBD2 (5 bases). Germline V gives CDR1 DFQATT, CDR2 SNEGSKA (reference sequence). With 0 bases removed from V and 3 bases from J, the gap between germline ends came to 12 bases. The CDR3 loop spans 14 amino acids. This chain's CDR3 is CSARDELVGYEQYF. The CDR3 nucleotides are TGCAGTGCTAGAGACGAACTAGTAGGCTACGAGCAGTACTTC.

This clonotype has a count of ten or more. The rearrangement joins TRBV7-2 to TRBJ2-1; 11 bases match TRBD2. The germline CDR1 and CDR2 sequences are SGHTA and FQGNSA. Trimming took 5 bases from V and 8 from J; bases not matched to a gene: 14. This CDR3 has 17 amino acids. As DNA, the CDR3 is TGTGCCAGCAGCCTCAGGACTAGCGGGTGGATGACGGATGAGCAGTTCTTC. This codes for CASSLRTSGWMTDEQFF.

This clonotype has a count of ten or more. The chain carries TRBV3-1 and TRBJ2-3; the D gene is possibly TRBD2 (6 bases). This CDR3 has 15 residues. Germline V gene sequence: CDR1 LGHDT, CDR2 YNNKEL (reference sequence). The V end was cut by 1 base, the J end by 0 bases, with 8 bases between. As DNA, the CDR3 is TGTGCCAGCAGCCAAGCGGGAGCTAGCACAGATACGCAGTATTTT. Encoded protein: CASSQAGASTDTQYF.

This clonotype appeared many times. The chain links TRBV19 to TRBJ1-5; D possibly corresponds to TRBD1 (6 bases). Deletions cut 5 bases from V and 3 bases from J, with 11 bases between. The germline V gene has CDR1 LNHDA and CDR2 SQIVND (reference sequence). The CDR3 consists of 14 residues. This CDR3 is CASSPTGTNQPQHF. CDR3 DNA sequence: TGTGCCAGTAGTCCCACAGGGACCAATCAGCCCCAGCATTTT.

A few counts support this clonotype. The V gene is TRBV3-1, the J gene TRBJ2-5, with 7 bases fitting TRBD2. Germline V gives CDR1 LGHDT, CDR2 YNNKEL (reference sequence). CDR3 length: 17 residues. V gave up 0 bases and J gave up 5 bases; unmatched junction bases: 12. The CDR3 DNA is TGTGCCAGCAGCCAAGAGACTGCGGGAGCGTGGCTGGAGACCCAGTACTTC. Amino acids: CASSQETAGAWLETQYF.

The CDR3 spells CASSLAIQGPNEKLFF. As DNA, the CDR3 is TGTGCCAGCAGCCTCGCAATACAGGGGCCAAATGAAAAACTGTTTTTT. The gene calls are TRBV16 and TRBJ1-4, with TRBD1 matching over 7 bases. CDR1 KGHSY and CDR2 FQNENV come from the germline V gene. J gave up 5 bases and V 4 bases, and 10 bases lay outside the gene matches. The CDR3 is 16 amino acids.

This clonotype was recorded many times. This chain connects TRBV2 to TRBJ2-1; the D is unclear. The CDR3 spans 12 residues. Germline V lookup: CDR1 SNHLY, CDR2 FYNNEI. V was trimmed by 4 bases and J by 10 bases, leaving 11 bases between them. CDR3 sequence (DNA): TGTGCCAGCAGTGTAAACCGGGCCGAGCAGTTCTTC. Residues: CASSVNRAEQFF.

This clonotype showed up just once. The chain carries TRBV3-1 and TRBJ2-5; 8 nucleotides match TRBD2. CDR1 and CDR2 from the germline V gene are LGHDT and YNNKEL (reference sequence). V lost 4 bases to trimming and J lost 2 bases; unmatched junction nucleotides: 6. CDR3 length: 15 amino acids. The CDR3 sequence: CASSPSPSGQETQYF. In DNA form, the CDR3 reads TGTGCCAGCAGCCCCAGTCCTAGCGGGCAAGAGACCCAGTACTTC.

This clonotype was counted only a few times. A single base separates this from a much larger clone, so it may be a read error. The V gene is TRBV18, the J gene TRBJ2-3; possible D gene TRBD1, 5 bases. CDR1 is KGHSH and CDR2 is LQKENI in the germline V gene. CDR3 size: 13 residues. CDR3 loop: CASSPTPTDAQYF. CDR3 DNA sequence: TGTGCCAGCTCACCAACACCGACAGATGCGCAGTATTTT. The full variable domain, in which reference TRBV18 and TRBJ2-3 provide the parts outside the CDR3, is NAGVMQNPRHLVRRRGQEARLRCSPMKGHSHVYWYRQLPEEGLKFMVYLQKENIIDESGMPKERFSAEFPKEGPSILRIQQVVRGDSAAYFCASSPTPTDAQYFGPGTRLTVL.

In its sample, this clonotype was seen a few times. This rearrangement joins TRBV11-2 to TRBJ2-2; TRBD1 aligns across 10 bases. The CDR3 sequence is 20 residues long. Per germline, CDR1 SGHAT and CDR2 FQNNGV. After removal of 5 bases from V and 3 bases from J, the junction contained 18 bases not matched to a gene. Here the CDR3 reads CASSVARPHPGTGDTGELFF. The CDR3 DNA reads TGTGCCAGCAGCGTCGCCCGCCCCCACCCTGGGACAGGGGACACCGGGGAGCTGTTTTTT.

This clonotype was counted a few times. The V gene is TRBV3-1, the J gene TRBJ2-7; 10 bases line up with TRBD2. Germline CDR1 LGHDT, CDR2 YNNKEL (reference sequence). The CDR3 is 15 amino acids. Trimming cost V 4 bases and J 1 base; bases outside gene matches: 4. The CDR3 protein is CASSPKLAGSYEQYF. In nucleotides, the CDR3 is TGTGCCAGCAGCCCAAAACTAGCGGGGTCCTACGAGCAGTACTTC.

For this clonotype: A much larger clone lies one base from this, so it may be a read error. V usage is TRBV7-9 and J usage is TRBJ1-5; D not resolved. The CDR3 is made up of 12 amino acids. Germline values: CDR1 SEHNR, CDR2 FQNEAQ (reference sequence). V lost 5 bases and J lost 3, with 5 bases in between. The CDR3, as DNA: TGTGCCAGCAGCACCACCAATCAGCCCCAGCATTTT. It specifies CASSTTNQPQHF.

At least ten counts were recorded for this clonotype. The chain is built from TRBV28 and TRBJ2-7; the match to TRBD2 covers 7 bases. The V segment lost 7 bases and the J segment 3 bases; nucleotides outside the gene matches: 3. The CDR3 has 12 residues. CDR1 and CDR2 (germline): MDHEN, SYDVKM. The CDR3 nucleotides read TGTGCCAGCATTGGCGGGAGCTACGAGCAGTACTTC. Protein: CASIGGSYEQYF. The full variable domain, completed using reference TRBV28 and TRBJ2-7, is DVKVTQSSRYLVKRTGEKVFLECVQDMDHENMFWYRQDPGLGLRLIYFSYDVKMKEKGDIPEGYSVSREKKERFSLILESASTNQTSMYLCASIGGSYEQYFGPGTRLTVT.

This clonotype was counted a few times. The chain joins TRBV25-1 to TRBJ2-1, with D possibly TRBD1 on 7 matching bases. Germline CDR1 reads MGHDK; CDR2 reads SYGVNS. V gave up 3 bases and J gave up 1 base, with 16 bases separating them. CDR3 length equals 17 residues. The CDR3: CASSETRGRGSYNEQFF. Here the CDR3 DNA reads TGTGCCAGCAGTGAGACTAGGGGGCGGGGATCCTACAATGAGCAGTTCTTC.

This clonotype has a count of ten or more. The V gene is TRBV27, the J gene TRBJ1-2, with D maybe TRBD1 (5 bases). In germline, CDR1 is MNHEY, CDR2 SMNVEV (reference sequence). The CDR3 runs 13 residues. V dropped 4 bases and J dropped 8 bases, with 14 bases sitting between them. The CDR3 is CASSWGAGRGYTF. The CDR3 nucleotides read TGTGCCAGCAGTTGGGGCGCAGGGAGGGGCTACACCTTC.

The chain has TRBV11-2 and TRBJ2-5, with unresolved D. The CDR3 consists of 13 residues. Germline-derived CDR1 and CDR2 are SGHAT and FQNNGV. Trimming pared 0 bases from V and 14 bases from J, leaving 16 bases between. The CDR3 protein is CASSLDPASQCYF. CDR3 sequence (DNA): TGTGCCAGCAGCTTAGATCCGGCCTCCCAGTGCTACTTC.

The chain couples TRBV19 to TRBJ2-7, with D perhaps TRBD1 or TRBD2 (5 bases each). The V end was cut by 2 bases, the J end by 7 bases, with 12 bases between. The CDR3 has 13 residues. Germline V lookup: CDR1 LNHDA, CDR2 SQIVND (reference sequence). This chain's CDR3 is CASSIKGTGEQYF. CDR3 sequence (DNA): TGTGCCAGTAGTATAAAGGGGACGGGGGAGCAGTACTTC.

The table lists this clonotype with many counts. This chain links TRBV2 with TRBJ2-5; 10 nucleotides line up with TRBD1. CDR3 length equals 15 residues. V lost 6 bases and J lost 0; bases outside the gene matches: 4. CDR1 is SNHLY, CDR2 FYNNEI, per germline. DNA for the CDR3: TGTGCCAGCAGAACGGACAGGGGGAACCAAGAGACCCAGTACTTC. Residues: CASRTDRGNQETQYF.

Comment on this clonotype: In this CDR3 the conserved last residue, phenylalanine or tryptophan, is missing, so a read error is likely. This sequence joins TRBV9 and TRBJ2-3; D not certain. The CDR3 has 15 residues. The V end was cut by 4 bases, the J end by 1 base, with 13 bases between. The V gene's germline CDR1 is SGDLS and CDR2 YYNGEE. CDR3 sequence reads: CASSRGRAGTDTQYS. The CDR3 bases are TGTGCCAGCAGCCGAGGACGGGCGGGCACAGATACGCAGTATTCT.

This chain uses TRBV27 with TRBJ1-1; D is unresolved. This CDR3 contains 14 residues. V was clipped by 8 bases and J by 4 bases, with 17 bases between them. Germline CDR1 and CDR2: MNHEY and SMNVEV (reference sequence). The CDR3, as DNA: TGTGCCAGCGGAGCGGGCTACTCCGGCACTGAAGCTTTCTTT. Encoded protein: CASGAGYSGTEAFF.

The chain is built from TRBV6-1 and TRBJ2-2, with 7 bases aligning to TRBD1. V shed 7 bases, J shed 1 base, and the junction held 3 bases outside the gene matches. CDR3 length equals 14 residues. Germline CDR1 and CDR2: MNHNS and SASEGT. CDR3 region: CASMDRLNTGELFF. The CDR3 DNA sequence: TGTGCCAGCATGGACAGGCTGAACACCGGGGAGCTGTTTTTT.

There are a few counts of this clonotype. The gene calls are TRBV12-3 or TRBV12-4 and TRBJ2-7, with 7 bases aligning to TRBD2. This CDR3 has 16 amino acids. Germline trimming cut 6 bases from V and 0 bases from J; bases unmatched to any gene: 11. For the CDR3, the DNA is TGTGCCAGCAGCCTTACGGGGGGAGGGACCTCCTACGAGCAGTACTTC. Its protein product is CASSLTGGGTSYEQYF.